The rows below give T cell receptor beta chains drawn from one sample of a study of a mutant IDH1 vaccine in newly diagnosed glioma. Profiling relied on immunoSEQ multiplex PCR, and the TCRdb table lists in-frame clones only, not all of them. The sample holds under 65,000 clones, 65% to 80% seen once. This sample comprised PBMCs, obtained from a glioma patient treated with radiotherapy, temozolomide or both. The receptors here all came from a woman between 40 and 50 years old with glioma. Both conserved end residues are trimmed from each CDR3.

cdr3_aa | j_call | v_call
ASSPSGANIQY | TRBJ2-4 | TRBV5-4
ASSLRDGGNGYT | TRBJ1-2 | TRBV27
SALTGFVETQY | TRBJ2-5 | TRBV29-1
ASRGQGYGYT | TRBJ1-2 | TRBV2
ASSLRTVPEKLF | TRBJ1-4 | TRBV7-9
ASSLRGYSTGELF | TRBJ2-2 | TRBV5-6
ASSENRMNTEAF | TRBJ1-1 | TRBV6-1
ASTPLVRPNYGYT | TRBJ1-2 | TRBV5-6
ASSYDRTSPAF | TRBJ1-1 | TRBV6-5
ASSFGGNSNQPQH | TRBJ1-5 | TRBV11-2
ASSDSPSGNANEKLF | TRBJ1-4 | TRBV6-4
ASSDPPPGTFNTEAF | TRBJ1-1 | TRBV2
ASSLYSNYGYT | TRBJ1-2 | TRBV7-2
ASSLRGSYNEQF | TRBJ2-1 | TRBV5-6
ASMRGGGEQY | TRBJ2-7 | TRBV6-5
ASSEALGDPSTDTQY | TRBJ2-3 | TRBV2
ASSQDSSGGETQY | TRBJ2-5 | TRBV4-3
SPTWLDREETQY | TRBJ2-5 | TRBV29-1
ASSPHIHEAF | TRBJ1-1 | TRBV7-9
ASSEGQWTEAF | TRBJ1-1 | TRBV2
ASSVGGTNTEAF | TRBJ1-1 | TRBV5-1
ASSPQTVMEAF | TRBJ1-1 | TRBV5-1
AWTGLLNTGELF | TRBJ2-2 | TRBV30
ASSQKRGWELF | TRBJ2-2 | TRBV4-2
ASSIGQDSNQPQH | TRBJ1-5 | TRBV19
ASSPTLAGGQTQY | TRBJ2-5 | TRBV2
ASSLRTGHQPQH | TRBJ1-5 | TRBV5-8
ASSPGLAETYEQY | TRBJ2-7 | TRBV7-8
ASSPGTDRNTEAF | TRBJ1-1 | TRBV5-6
ASSPPPGGNSPLH | TRBJ1-6 | TRBV5-4
ASSVGDGYT | TRBJ1-2 | TRBV5-6
ASSATGTAFYGYT | TRBJ1-2 | TRBV6-6
ASRTAGGTYNEQF | TRBJ2-1 | TRBV6-5
ASSLNGGGNNEKLF | TRBJ1-4 | TRBV4-1
AWRERGQDNQPQH | TRBJ1-5 | TRBV30
ASSPKDTIY | TRBJ1-3 | TRBV18
ATSRDSGGGTEAF | TRBJ1-1 | TRBV15
AWSGGQSTDTQY | TRBJ2-3 | TRBV30
ASLGETEAF | TRBJ1-1 | TRBV12-5
ASSTFSGGYT | TRBJ1-2 | TRBV9
ASSTAGQSNQPQH | TRBJ1-5 | TRBV19
ASSPREVSYEQY | TRBJ2-7 | TRBV7-8
ASSPLRGSTDSGNTIY | TRBJ1-3 | TRBV11-2
ASSGLNLNTEAF | TRBJ1-1 | TRBV6-1
ASSKRGPWGGKDTQY | TRBJ2-3 | TRBV21-1
ASSPGVSVAYEQY | TRBJ2-7 | TRBV7-2